The rows below give T cell receptor beta chains drawn from one sample of a study of beta chain features in type 1 diabetes. The table came from immunoSEQ multiplex PCR; TCRdb's copy has only in-frame clones and leaves some out. This table holds 500,000 to 850,000 clones, roughly 13% found once. Sequencing was done on a sample of naive CD4+ T cells from blood. The receptors here all came from a man younger than 35 with type 1 diabetes. The CDR3 runs from the conserved cysteine through the conserved F or W. The D gene is left open where the match is weak. Clone size is stated in some rows and not others, as once, few, many or a class when expanded.

V gene: TRBV29-1; D gene: .; J gene: TRBJ2-3; clone size: .; CDR3 DNA: TGCAGCGTAGGGACGGGCTATGGTACGCAGTATTTT; CDR3 protein: CSVGTGYGTQYF
V gene: TRBV19; D gene: TRBD2; J gene: TRBJ2-5; clone size: .; CDR3 DNA: TGTGCCAGTAGTATTCGGGCTAGCGGGAGGCGAGAAGAGACCCAGTACTTC; CDR3 protein: CASSIRASGRREETQYF
V gene: TRBV6-4; D gene: .; J gene: TRBJ1-2; clone size: .; CDR3 DNA: TGTGCCAGCAGCCCTGCGGGGGTTAACTATGGCTACACCTTC; CDR3 protein: CASSPAGVNYGYTF
V gene: TRBV4-2; D gene: TRBD1; J gene: TRBJ1-4; clone size: .; CDR3 DNA: TGTGCCAGCAGCCAGGACAGGGCTAATGAAAAACTGTTTTTT; CDR3 protein: CASSQDRANEKLFF
V gene: TRBV7-9; D gene: .; J gene: TRBJ1-2; clone size: .; CDR3 DNA: TGTGCCAGCAGCCTAGATACAGGGATGAGTGGCTACACCTTC; CDR3 protein: CASSLDTGMSGYTF
V gene: TRBV9; D gene: .; J gene: TRBJ1-6; clone size: .; CDR3 DNA: TGTGCCAGCAGCGGAGGGACACTCGGGGCGTCACCCCTCCACTTT; CDR3 protein: CASSGGTLGASPLHF
V gene: TRBV19; D gene: .; J gene: TRBJ1-6; clone size: .; CDR3 DNA: TGTGCCAGTAGTGGGCTCGGGCCCCTCCACTTT; CDR3 protein: CASSGLGPLHF
V gene: TRBV11-2; D gene: TRBD1; J gene: TRBJ2-7; clone size: .; CDR3 DNA: TGTGCCAGCAGCCGGGACAGGGGAATGTTGGAGCAGTACTTC; CDR3 protein: CASSRDRGMLEQYF
V gene: TRBV6-5; D gene: .; J gene: TRBJ1-6; clone size: few; CDR3 DNA: TGTGCCAGCAGTTACGGGAGGACAACGACTTCACCCCTCCACTTT; CDR3 protein: CASSYGRTTTSPLHF
V gene: TRBV7-9; D gene: .; J gene: TRBJ1-3; clone size: few; CDR3 DNA: TGTGCCAGCAGCTCCACGATTCGGTTGGGCTCTGGAAACACCATATATTTT; CDR3 protein: CASSSTIRLGSGNTIYF
V gene: TRBV5-6; D gene: .; J gene: TRBJ1-2; clone size: few; CDR3 DNA: TGTGCCAGCAGCGCAAACCCGGGACTGGGGAACTATGGCTACACCTTC; CDR3 protein: CASSANPGLGNYGYTF
V gene: TRBV7-9; D gene: .; J gene: TRBJ2-1; clone size: few; CDR3 DNA: TGTGCCAGCAGCAACCAAGCGGGCTACAATGAGCAGTTCTTC; CDR3 protein: CASSNQAGYNEQFF
V gene: TRBV7-2; D gene: .; J gene: TRBJ1-2; clone size: .; CDR3 DNA: TGTGCCAGCAGCTTAGGGGCCTATGGCTACACCTTC; CDR3 protein: CASSLGAYGYTF
V gene: TRBV7-9; D gene: .; J gene: TRBJ2-7; clone size: once; CDR3 DNA: TGTGCCAGCAGCGAACAGGGCTCCTACGAGCAGTACTTC; CDR3 protein: CASSEQGSYEQYF
V gene: TRBV28; D gene: TRBD1; J gene: TRBJ1-4; clone size: .; CDR3 DNA: TGTGCCAGCAGTACAGGGGGAAAACTGTTTTTT; CDR3 protein: CASSTGGKLFF
V gene: TRBV11-2; D gene: .; J gene: TRBJ2-7; clone size: .; CDR3 DNA: TGTGCCAGCAGCTTAGAGGGCTTCTACGAGCAGTACTTC; CDR3 protein: CASSLEGFYEQYF
V gene: TRBV7-9; D gene: .; J gene: TRBJ2-5; clone size: .; CDR3 DNA: TGTGCCAGCAGCTTAGCGGGGTCCCAAGAGACCCAGTACTTC; CDR3 protein: CASSLAGSQETQYF
V gene: TRBV7-9; D gene: TRBD1; J gene: TRBJ1-2; clone size: .; CDR3 DNA: TGTGCCAGCAGCTTCGCCGGGACAGGGGATGGCTACACCTTC; CDR3 protein: CASSFAGTGDGYTF
V gene: TRBV6-1; D gene: TRBD1; J gene: TRBJ2-5; clone size: .; CDR3 DNA: TGTGCCAGCAGTCTTTGGGACAGGGAGGAGGCCCAGTACTTC; CDR3 protein: CASSLWDREEAQYF
V gene: TRBV27; D gene: TRBD1; J gene: TRBJ2-7; clone size: .; CDR3 DNA: TGTGCCAGCAGTCAACGTCCCGGGACAGGGGACGAGCAGTACTTC; CDR3 protein: CASSQRPGTGDEQYF
V gene: TRBV27; D gene: TRBD1; J gene: TRBJ1-1; clone size: few; CDR3 DNA: TGTGCCAGCTCGACAGGGGAGCGCCGCCGCCCAGCTTTCTTT; CDR3 protein: CASSTGERRRPAFF
V gene: TRBV30; D gene: .; J gene: TRBJ1-6; clone size: few; CDR3 DNA: TGTGCCTGGAGAGGGGACAACTTCTATTCACCCCTCCACTTT; CDR3 protein: CAWRGDNFYSPLHF
V gene: TRBV19; D gene: TRBD2; J gene: TRBJ2-7; clone size: .; CDR3 DNA: TGTGCCAGTAGTCCTCGACTAGCGGGAGGAGGAGACGAGCAGTACTTC; CDR3 protein: CASSPRLAGGGDEQYF
V gene: TRBV30; D gene: .; J gene: TRBJ1-2; clone size: .; CDR3 DNA: TGTGCCTGGAGTGAAGGCTCATGGGACTATGGCTACACCTTC; CDR3 protein: CAWSEGSWDYGYTF
V gene: TRBV2; D gene: TRBD1; J gene: TRBJ1-2; clone size: .; CDR3 DNA: TGTGCCAGCAGAGAGGCGGGACAGAGCTATGGCTACACCTTC; CDR3 protein: CASREAGQSYGYTF
V gene: TRBV30; D gene: .; J gene: TRBJ1-5; clone size: .; CDR3 DNA: TGTGCCTGGAGTTCAGGAATCAATCAGCCCCAGCATTTT; CDR3 protein: CAWSSGINQPQHF
V gene: TRBV30; D gene: TRBD1; J gene: TRBJ1-5; clone size: few; CDR3 DNA: TGTGCCTGGAGTCCGGGACAGATTAATCAGCCCCAGCATTTT; CDR3 protein: CAWSPGQINQPQHF
V gene: TRBV9; D gene: .; J gene: TRBJ1-3; clone size: few; CDR3 DNA: TGTGCCAGCAGCACGGGACAACCTGGAAACACCATATATTTT; CDR3 protein: CASSTGQPGNTIYF
V gene: TRBV7-9; D gene: .; J gene: TRBJ1-1; clone size: few; CDR3 DNA: TGTGCCAGCACCCCCCCGGGGAGGACTGAAGCTTTCTTT; CDR3 protein: CASTPPGRTEAFF
V gene: TRBV30; D gene: .; J gene: TRBJ2-7; clone size: many; CDR3 DNA: TGTGCCTGGACCCGATCTGAGGGCGGGGAGCAGTACTTC; CDR3 protein: CAWTRSEGGEQYF
V gene: TRBV5-4; D gene: .; J gene: TRBJ1-1; clone size: .; CDR3 DNA: TGTGCCAGCACACCCCCCGGGTTCCCCCGACAGCTGAACACTGAAGCTTTCTTT; CDR3 protein: CASTPPGFPRQLNTEAFF
V gene: TRBV14; D gene: .; J gene: TRBJ1-1; clone size: .; CDR3 DNA: TGTGCCAGCAGCCCACGGGGATGGGACACTGAAGCTTTCTTT; CDR3 protein: CASSPRGWDTEAFF
V gene: TRBV29-1; D gene: .; J gene: TRBJ2-5; clone size: few; CDR3 DNA: TGCAGCGCCCCATCCTGGTCAGAGACCCAGTACTTC; CDR3 protein: CSAPSWSETQYF
V gene: TRBV5-1; D gene: TRBD2; J gene: TRBJ2-5; clone size: .; CDR3 DNA: TGCGCCAGCAGCTTATCCCCCCTGGCTAGCGGGGTACAAGAGACCCAGTACTTC; CDR3 protein: CASSLSPLASGVQETQYF
V gene: TRBV7-8; D gene: TRBD1; J gene: TRBJ1-1; clone size: .; CDR3 DNA: TGTGCCAGCAGCCCAAGACAGGGACCTGAAGCTTTCTTT; CDR3 protein: CASSPRQGPEAFF
V gene: TRBV30; D gene: TRBD2; J gene: TRBJ2-1; clone size: .; CDR3 DNA: TGTGCCTGTCTACTAGCGGGGCGCTACAATGAGCAGTTCTTC; CDR3 protein: CACLLAGRYNEQFF
V gene: TRBV5-6; D gene: .; J gene: TRBJ2-1; clone size: .; CDR3 DNA: TGTGCCAGCAGCTTGGAGATAGATCCTACCTACAATGAGCAGTTCTTC; CDR3 protein: CASSLEIDPTYNEQFF
V gene: TRBV30; D gene: TRBD1; J gene: TRBJ1-5; clone size: .; CDR3 DNA: TGTGCCTGGAGTGACAGGGGCTGGCGTCAGCCCCAGCATTTT; CDR3 protein: CAWSDRGWRQPQHF
V gene: TRBV7-6; D gene: .; J gene: TRBJ1-1; clone size: .; CDR3 DNA: TGTGCCAGCAGCTTAGGCATGAACACTGAAGCTTTCTTT; CDR3 protein: CASSLGMNTEAFF
V gene: TRBV14; D gene: .; J gene: TRBJ2-7; clone size: .; CDR3 DNA: TGTGCCAGCAGCCGACTCCCCGGGCATTTATATCCGGGGGAGCAGTACTTC; CDR3 protein: CASSRLPGHLYPGEQYF
V gene: TRBV27; D gene: .; J gene: TRBJ2-1; clone size: .; CDR3 DNA: TGTGCCAGCAGTTCCTCGGGTAGCGAGCAGTTCTTC; CDR3 protein: CASSSSGSEQFF
V gene: TRBV7-2; D gene: .; J gene: TRBJ2-5; clone size: .; CDR3 DNA: TGTGCCAGCAGGGCGGGGGAGACCCAGTACTTC; CDR3 protein: CASRAGETQYF
V gene: TRBV7-2; D gene: .; J gene: TRBJ1-2; clone size: .; CDR3 DNA: TGTGCCAGCAGCGTTCGGAGAGGGACCTATGGCTACACCTTC; CDR3 protein: CASSVRRGTYGYTF
V gene: TRBV10-3; D gene: .; J gene: TRBJ2-3; clone size: few; CDR3 DNA: TGTGCCATCAGTGAGTGGAGGACGGGGTCGACAGATACGCAGTATTTT; CDR3 protein: CAISEWRTGSTDTQYF
V gene: TRBV7-9; D gene: .; J gene: TRBJ1-1; clone size: few; CDR3 DNA: TGTGCCAGCAGCTCCGGACGGAAGAACACTGAAGCTTTCTTT; CDR3 protein: CASSSGRKNTEAFF
V gene: TRBV19; D gene: TRBD1; J gene: TRBJ2-4; clone size: .; CDR3 DNA: TGTGCCAGTAGTCCCGGGACAGGGAGTGTCAAAAACATTCAGTACTTC; CDR3 protein: CASSPGTGSVKNIQYF
V gene: TRBV28; D gene: TRBD1; J gene: TRBJ1-1; clone size: .; CDR3 DNA: TGTGCCAGCAGCCCCGGGACAGAAAAAATTAGGTTGGGAGCTTTCTTT; CDR3 protein: CASSPGTEKIRLGAFF
V gene: TRBV5-6; D gene: TRBD2; J gene: TRBJ2-7; clone size: once; CDR3 DNA: TGTGCCAGCAGCTTGGTGGGGACTAGCGGGCTCTACGAGCAGTACTTC; CDR3 protein: CASSLVGTSGLYEQYF
V gene: TRBV2; D gene: .; J gene: TRBJ2-5; clone size: .; CDR3 DNA: TGTGCCAGCACCCCAGGGAGGGGGCGGGAGACCCAGTACTTC; CDR3 protein: CASTPGRGRETQYF
V gene: TRBV29-1; D gene: TRBD1; J gene: TRBJ2-5; clone size: few; CDR3 DNA: TGCAGCGGCGTTCCGACAGGGGGGGTTGGGGAGACCCAGTACTTC; CDR3 protein: CSGVPTGGVGETQYF
V gene: TRBV7-2; D gene: .; J gene: TRBJ2-1; clone size: few; CDR3 DNA: TGTGCCAGCACCTCTAGCTCCTACAATGAGCAGTTCTTC; CDR3 protein: CASTSSSYNEQFF
V gene: TRBV25-1; D gene: .; J gene: TRBJ2-1; clone size: .; CDR3 DNA: TGTGCCAGCAGTCTCGGGCCCGATTACAATGAGCAGTTCTTC; CDR3 protein: CASSLGPDYNEQFF
V gene: TRBV4-1; D gene: .; J gene: TRBJ2-4; clone size: few; CDR3 DNA: TGCGCCAGCAGCCAAGGCTTGGCCCTAGGCCTAGCCAAAAACATTCAGTACTTC; CDR3 protein: CASSQGLALGLAKNIQYF
V gene: TRBV29-1; D gene: .; J gene: TRBJ2-7; clone size: .; CDR3 DNA: TGCAGCGTTCAGGGACACGGGACCTACGAGCAGTACTTC; CDR3 protein: CSVQGHGTYEQYF
V gene: TRBV30; D gene: .; J gene: TRBJ1-4; clone size: few; CDR3 DNA: TGTGCCTGGAGTGTAGGGGGACCCGGATCGGAAAAACTGTTTTTT; CDR3 protein: CAWSVGGPGSEKLFF
V gene: TRBV11-3; D gene: TRBD1; J gene: TRBJ2-3; clone size: few; CDR3 DNA: TGTGCCAGCAGCATTGGACAGGGGCTACTCACAGATACGCAGTATTTT; CDR3 protein: CASSIGQGLLTDTQYF
V gene: TRBV30; D gene: .; J gene: TRBJ1-2; clone size: few; CDR3 DNA: TGTGCCTGGATAGGACGGTCGAACTATGGCTACACCTTC; CDR3 protein: CAWIGRSNYGYTF
V gene: TRBV5-4; D gene: TRBD1; J gene: TRBJ2-1; clone size: few; CDR3 DNA: TGTGCCAGCAGCTTTCGTGGGACAGATGAGCAGTTCTTC; CDR3 protein: CASSFRGTDEQFF
V gene: TRBV5-1; D gene: .; J gene: TRBJ2-7; clone size: few; CDR3 DNA: TGCGCCAGCAGCTTGAACAGAGTCTACGAGCAGTACTTC; CDR3 protein: CASSLNRVYEQYF